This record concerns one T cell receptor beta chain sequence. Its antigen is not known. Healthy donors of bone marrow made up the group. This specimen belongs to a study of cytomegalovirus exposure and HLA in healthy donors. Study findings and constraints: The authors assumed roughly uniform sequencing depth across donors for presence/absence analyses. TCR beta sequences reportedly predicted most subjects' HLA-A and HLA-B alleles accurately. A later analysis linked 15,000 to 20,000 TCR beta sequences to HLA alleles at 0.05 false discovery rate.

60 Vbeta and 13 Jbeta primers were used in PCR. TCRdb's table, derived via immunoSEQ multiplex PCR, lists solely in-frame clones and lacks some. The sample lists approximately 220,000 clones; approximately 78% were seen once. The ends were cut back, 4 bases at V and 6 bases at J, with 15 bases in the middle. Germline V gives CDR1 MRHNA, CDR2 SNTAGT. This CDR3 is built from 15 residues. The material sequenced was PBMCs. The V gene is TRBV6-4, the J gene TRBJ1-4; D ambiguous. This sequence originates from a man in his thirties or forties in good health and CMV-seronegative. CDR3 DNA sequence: TGTGCCAGCAGTGGCCCCCCTCCGAGGGATGAAAAACTGTTTTTT. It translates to CASSGPPPRDEKLFF.